Below, 12 T cell receptor beta chains from the same sample are listed, as sequenced in a study of T cell changes during pregnancy in multiple sclerosis. Clones were read by immunoSEQ multiplex PCR, and TCRdb kept only the in-frame ones, dropping some. The table lists roughly 32,000 clones, around nine tenths of them singletons. Sequenced material: CD8+ T cells from peripheral blood mononuclear cells, taken in the third trimester of pregnancy. These receptors were collected from a female donor with multiple sclerosis, enrolled in a pregnancy study.

The table lists this clone with a few counts. The chain combines TRBV13 with TRBJ2-5; D is uncertain. CDR1 and CDR2 from the germline V gene are PRHDT and FYEKMQ (reference sequence). The V end was cut by 0 bases, the J end by 0 bases, with 8 bases between. The CDR3 consists of 15 residues. The DNA of the CDR3 is TGTGCCAGCAGCTTAGGCTACAGCAACCAAGAGACCCAGTACTTC. Translation: CASSLGYSNQETQYF.

The V call is TRBV7-9, the J call TRBJ1-1, with 7 bases that match TRBD1. Unmatched junction bases numbered 4, after V lost 5 bases and J lost 4 bases. Germline V gives CDR1 SEHNR, CDR2 FQNEAQ (reference sequence). This CDR3 has 13 amino acids. The CDR3: CASSPTGVTEAFF. The CDR3 DNA sequence: TGTGCCAGCAGCCCTACAGGGGTCACTGAAGCTTTCTTT.

This chain links TRBV4-3 with TRBJ2-7; D is possibly TRBD1 (5 bases). Trimming stripped 0 bases from V and 5 bases from J, with 14 bases between. This CDR3 region has 15 residues. Germline V gene lookup returns CDR1 LGHNA and CDR2 YSLEER. The CDR3 loop is CASSQDYPGWDEQYF. In DNA, the CDR3 is TGCGCCAGCAGCCAAGATTACCCAGGGTGGGACGAGCAGTACTTC.

This chain joins TRBV6-5 and TRBJ2-5; 7 bases match TRBD2. The trim removed 10 bases at V and 1 base at J, leaving 12 bases unmatched. Germline lookup yields CDR1 MNHEY and CDR2 SVGAGI. This CDR3 has 15 residues. The CDR3 nucleotides are TGTGCCACCACGCCTGGCGGGGGTACCCAAGAGACCCAGTACTTC. Its protein product is CATTPGGGTQETQYF.

The chain couples TRBV9 to TRBJ2-2; 8 positions match TRBD1. From germline, CDR1 is SGDLS and CDR2 YYNGEE. The CDR3 covers 16 residues. V gave up 4 bases and J gave up 1 base; unmatched junction bases: 6. CDR3 nucleotides: TGTGCCAGCAGCTCTCCGGGACAGGTGAACACCGGGGAGCTGTTTTTT. Translation gives CASSSPGQVNTGELFF.

The chain couples TRBV11-3 to TRBJ1-1, with TRBD1 matching over 8 bases. CDR1 and CDR2 from the germline V gene are SGHNT and YENEEA. This CDR3 spans 13 amino acids. Losses at the gene ends were 5 bases for V and 1 base for J; bases not matched to a gene: 0. The CDR3 loop reads CASSGQGNTEAFF. DNA of the CDR3: TGTGCCAGCAGCGGACAGGGGAACACTGAAGCTTTCTTT.

The chain recombines TRBV5-6 with TRBJ1-2; TRBD1 aligns across 9 bases. The CDR3 is 18 amino acids. V dropped 4 bases and J dropped 3; count of bases not matched to a gene: 16. CDR1 and CDR2 (germline): SGHDT, YYEEEE. In nucleotides, the CDR3 is TGTGCCAGCAGCACGTGGTTGGGGACAGGGAACGTGGACTATGGCTACACCTTC. It specifies CASSTWLGTGNVDYGYTF.

This chain links TRBV9 with TRBJ2-3, with TRBD2 identical over 8 bases. Germline CDR1 and CDR2: SGDLS and YYNGEE. The J segment lost 6 bases and the V segment lost 3 bases, leaving 12 bases of the junction unmatched. The CDR3 runs to 16 residues. This CDR3 is CASSAVAGLAMDTQYF. The CDR3 DNA sequence: TGTGCCAGCAGCGCGGTCGCCGGACTAGCTATGGATACGCAGTATTTT.

J is TRBJ2-7 and V is TRBV5-1; TRBD2 is a possible D gene (7 bases). In germline, CDR1 is SGHRS, CDR2 YFSETQ. V lost 1 base and J lost 5, with 13 bases in between. This CDR3 has 14 amino acids. This CDR3 reads CASSLPGGQNEQYF. The CDR3 DNA sequence: TGCGCCAGCAGCTTGCCGGGGGGCCAGAACGAGCAGTACTTC.

The genes are TRBV7-3 and TRBJ2-1; D not resolved. The germline V and J ends were trimmed by 4 bases and 7 bases, with 8 bases remaining between them. Per the germline V gene, CDR1 is SGHTA and CDR2 is FQGTGA. The CDR3 runs 12 residues. The CDR3 bases are TGTGCCAGCAGCTACAGTAATAATGAGCAGTTCTTC. It translates to CASSYSNNEQFF. Variable domain in full (rest from reference TRBV7-3 and TRBJ2-1): GAGVSQTPSNKVTEKGKYVELRCDPISGHTALYWYRQSLGQGPEFLIYFQGTGAADDSGLPNDRFFAVRPEGSVSTLKIQRTERGDSAVYLCASSYSNNEQFFGPGTRLTVL.

The gene calls are TRBV15 and TRBJ1-1, with a tentative D call TRBD1 (5 bases). Trimming shortened V by 5 bases and J by 0 bases, and 16 bases separated the two germline ends. Germline V gives CDR1 LNHNV, CDR2 YYDKDF (reference sequence). This CDR3 is built from 16 residues. The CDR3 coding sequence is TGTGCCACCAGCGGCGAAGCAGGGCCCCTGAACACTGAAGCTTTCTTT. It codes for CATSGEAGPLNTEAFF.

The chain carries TRBV7-9 and TRBJ2-7; D is perhaps TRBD2 (7 bases). The CDR3 spans 13 residues. CDR1 SEHNR and CDR2 FQNEAQ come from the germline V gene (reference sequence). The germline V and J ends were trimmed by 4 bases and 11 bases, with 18 bases remaining between them. The CDR3: CASSSSWGGGKYF. The CDR3 nucleotides read TGTGCCAGCAGCTCATCTTGGGGGGGCGGCAAGTACTTC.